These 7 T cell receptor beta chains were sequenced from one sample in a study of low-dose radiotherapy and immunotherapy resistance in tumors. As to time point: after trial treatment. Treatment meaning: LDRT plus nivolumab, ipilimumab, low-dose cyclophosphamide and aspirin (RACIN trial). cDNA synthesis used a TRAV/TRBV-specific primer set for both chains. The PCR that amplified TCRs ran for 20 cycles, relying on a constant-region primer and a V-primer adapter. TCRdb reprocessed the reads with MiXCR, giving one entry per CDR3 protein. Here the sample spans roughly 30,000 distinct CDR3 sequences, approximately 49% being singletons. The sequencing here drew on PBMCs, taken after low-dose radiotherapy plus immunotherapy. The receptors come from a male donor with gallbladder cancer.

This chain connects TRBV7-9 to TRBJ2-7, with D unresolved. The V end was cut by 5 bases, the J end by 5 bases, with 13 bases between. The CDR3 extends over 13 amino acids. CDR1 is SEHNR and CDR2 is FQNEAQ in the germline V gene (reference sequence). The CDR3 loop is CASSQTLRDEQYF. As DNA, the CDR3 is TGTGCCAGCAGCCAAACCCTCCGGGACGAGCAGTACTTC.

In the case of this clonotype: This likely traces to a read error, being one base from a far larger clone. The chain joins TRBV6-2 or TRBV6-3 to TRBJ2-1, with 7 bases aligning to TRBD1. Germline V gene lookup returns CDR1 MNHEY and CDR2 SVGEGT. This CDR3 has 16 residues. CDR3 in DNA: TGCGCCAACAGTGACCCCGACAGGGCCCCCGGAGATGAGCAGTTCTTC. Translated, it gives CANSDPDRAPGDEQFF.

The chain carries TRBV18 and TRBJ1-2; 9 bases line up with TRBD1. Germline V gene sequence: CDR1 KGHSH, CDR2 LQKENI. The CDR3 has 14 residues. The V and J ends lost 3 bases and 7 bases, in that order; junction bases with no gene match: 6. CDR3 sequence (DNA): TGTGCCAGCTCACCGAACAGGGGGCAAGGTGGCTACACCTTC. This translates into CASSPNRGQGGYTF.

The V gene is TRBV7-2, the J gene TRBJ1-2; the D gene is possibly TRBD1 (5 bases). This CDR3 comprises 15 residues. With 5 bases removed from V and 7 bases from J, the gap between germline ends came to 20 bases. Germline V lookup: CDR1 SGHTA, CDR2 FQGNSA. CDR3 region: CASSATSRQGRGYTF. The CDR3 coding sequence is TGTGCCAGCAGCGCTACATCGAGGCAGGGACGTGGCTACACCTTC.

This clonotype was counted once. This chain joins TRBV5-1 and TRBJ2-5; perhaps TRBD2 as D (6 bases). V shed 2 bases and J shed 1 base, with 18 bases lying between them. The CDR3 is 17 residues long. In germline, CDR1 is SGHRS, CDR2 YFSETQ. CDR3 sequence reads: CASSFVLRMEGQETQYF. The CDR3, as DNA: TGCGCCAGCAGCTTCGTCTTGAGAATGGAGGGCCAAGAGACCCAGTACTTC.

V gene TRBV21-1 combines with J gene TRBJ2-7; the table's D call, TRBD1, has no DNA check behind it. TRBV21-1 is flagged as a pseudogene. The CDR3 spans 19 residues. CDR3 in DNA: TGTGCCAGCAGCAAGAAGGAGATCAGGATAGGGGACAGTAGCTACGAGCAGTACTTC. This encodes CASSKKEIRIGDSSYEQYF.

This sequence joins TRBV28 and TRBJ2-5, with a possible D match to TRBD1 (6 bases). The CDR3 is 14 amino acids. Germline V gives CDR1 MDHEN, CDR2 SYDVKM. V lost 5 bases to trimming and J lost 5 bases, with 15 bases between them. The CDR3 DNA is TGTGCCAGCAGTCAAGGGGGTTTTGTGGAGACCCAGTACTTC. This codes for CASSQGGFVETQYF.